A single sample gave rise to the 17 T cell receptor beta chains below, sequenced in a study of T cell changes during pregnancy in multiple sclerosis. The method was immunoSEQ multiplex PCR; TCRdb's version includes in-frame clones alone and lacks a portion of them. The sample has some 53,000 clones, approximately 92% seen once; the top ten hold 0.25%. This sample comprised CD4+ T cells from peripheral blood mononuclear cells, obtained in the third trimester of pregnancy. The receptors originated from a female donor with multiple sclerosis, enrolled in a pregnancy study.

The chain couples TRBV9 to TRBJ2-1; 10 bases are shared with TRBD2. The CDR3 runs to 16 residues. Germline V gene sequence: CDR1 SGDLS, CDR2 YYNGEE. Losses at the gene ends were 3 bases for V and 8 bases for J; bases not matched to a gene: 11. CDR3 residues: CASSGSGTSDYDEQFF. The CDR3 region has the DNA TGTGCCAGCAGCGGATCCGGGACTAGCGATTATGATGAGCAGTTCTTC.

A single count supports this clone. DNA of the CDR3: TGCAGCGTTGAACCCCTAGAGGGGGCCCCAAGGGAAGCTTTCTTT. Translation gives CSVEPLEGAPREAFF. The chain joins TRBV29-1 to TRBJ1-1, with TRBD1 matching 7 bases. CDR3 length equals 15 residues. J lost 8 bases, V lost 2 bases, and 14 bases had no gene match. Per the germline V gene, CDR1 is SQVTM and CDR2 is ANQGSEA.

The chain is built from TRBV5-1 and TRBJ2-1; 10 bases fit TRBD2. Germline loops: CDR1 SGHRS, CDR2 YFSETQ. The trim removed 2 bases at V and 4 bases at J, leaving 6 bases unmatched. The CDR3 loop spans 16 amino acids. CDR3 sequence reads: CASSLISGGNYNEQFF. The CDR3, as DNA: TGCGCCAGCAGCTTAATTAGCGGGGGGAATTACAATGAGCAGTTCTTC.

This clone was counted a few times. The J gene is TRBJ2-7, the V gene TRBV7-2, with 8 bases matching TRBD2. V was clipped by 2 bases and J by 7 bases; unmatched bases: 7. Germline V gives CDR1 SGHTA, CDR2 FQGNSA. CDR3 length: 14 residues. The CDR3 sequence: CASSLPPGLGEQYF. Here the CDR3 DNA reads TGTGCCAGCAGCTTACCGCCGGGACTAGGAGAGCAGTACTTC.

V usage is TRBV7-8 and J usage is TRBJ2-6, with 13 nucleotides matching TRBD2. CDR3 length: 18 residues. In germline, CDR1 is SGHVS, CDR2 FQNEAQ. The V gene end was trimmed by 5 bases and the J gene end by 3 bases; junction bases not matched to a gene: 7. The CDR3 DNA reads as TGTGCCAGCAGCATCGGGACTAGCGGGACAGGTGGGGCCAACGTCCTGACTTTC. This codes for CASSIGTSGTGGANVLTF.

The chain has TRBV28 and TRBJ1-2; tentatively, D is TRBD1 (6 bases). The CDR3 loop spans 13 amino acids. V was cut by 6 bases and J by 7 bases, with 15 bases left in between. Germline CDR1 MDHEN, CDR2 SYDVKM. Here the CDR3 DNA reads TGTGCCAGCAGGTGGGAACAGGGTTTTGGCTACACCTTC. Translation: CASRWEQGFGYTF.

The gene calls are TRBV28 and TRBJ1-1; a possible D gene is TRBD1 (5 bases). CDR1 and CDR2 from the germline V gene are MDHEN and SYDVKM. The CDR3 contains 11 residues. The CDR3: CASQGSLEAFF. As DNA, the CDR3 is TGTGCGAGCCAGGGCTCCCTGGAAGCTTTCTTT.

Here the CDR3 reads CASSYEGRSTEAFF. As DNA, the CDR3 is TGTGCCAGCAGTTACGAGGGGAGGAGCACTGAAGCTTTCTTT. The chain is built from TRBV6-6 and TRBJ1-1, with D possibly matching TRBD1 (5 bases). Per the germline V gene, CDR1 is MNHNY and CDR2 is SVGAGI (reference sequence). The CDR3 loop spans 14 amino acids. Trimming removed 2 bases from V and 4 bases from J, with 11 bases in between.

J is TRBJ1-2 and V is TRBV15; 7 nucleotides match TRBD1. The CDR3 loop spans 13 amino acids. V was pared by 4 bases and J by 8 bases, with 7 bases of the junction left unmatched. From germline, CDR1 is LNHNV and CDR2 YYDKDF (reference sequence). CDR3 sequence: CATSTDPGQGYTF. The CDR3 nucleotides are TGTGCCACCAGCACCGATCCGGGACAGGGCTACACCTTC.

The chain couples TRBV15 to TRBJ2-1, with TRBD1 identical over 10 bases. Germline V gives CDR1 LNHNV, CDR2 YYDKDF (reference sequence). Trimming at V came to 2 bases and at J to 8 bases, leaving 9 bases not matched to a gene. The CDR3 spans 16 residues. The CDR3 DNA follows: TGTGCCACCAGCAGACCCGGGACAGGGGTAATTGATGAGCAGTTCTTC. Encoded protein: CATSRPGTGVIDEQFF.

The CDR3 nucleotides are TGTGCCAGCAGTGAAACAGGGGGGTGGACTGAAGCTTTCTTT. This codes for CASSETGGWTEAFF. V gene TRBV25-1 combines with J gene TRBJ1-1; TRBD1 agrees at 8 bases. The CDR3 is made up of 14 amino acids. The germline CDR1 and CDR2 sequences are MGHDK and SYGVNS. J lost 5 bases, V lost 2 bases, and 4 bases had no gene match.

This chain links TRBV27 with TRBJ1-2; perhaps TRBD1 as D (5 bases). Trimming took 8 bases from V and 8 from J, leaving 18 bases between them. CDR1 is MNHEY and CDR2 is SMNVEV in the germline V gene (reference sequence). The CDR3 sequence is 13 residues long. CDR3 region: CASGWGHGVGYTF. CDR3 nucleotides: TGTGCCAGCGGCTGGGGCCATGGCGTCGGCTACACCTTC.

The chain carries TRBV28 and TRBJ2-5; 7 positions match TRBD2. The V gene's germline CDR1 is MDHEN and CDR2 SYDVKM. The J segment lost 5 bases and the V segment lost 2 bases, leaving 14 bases of the junction unmatched. The CDR3 consists of 17 residues. The CDR3 nucleotides are TGTGCCAGCAGTTTACCGGCCGGGAGCCTCGGGGGGGAGACCCAGTACTTC. Translating it yields CASSLPAGSLGGETQYF.

The chain combines TRBV7-2 with TRBJ1-6; D ambiguous. Germline values: CDR1 SGHTA, CDR2 FQGNSA. V lost 5 bases, J lost 0 bases, and 5 bases lay in between. This CDR3 region has 14 residues. The CDR3 here is CASSGSSYNSPLHF. The CDR3 bases are TGTGCCAGCAGCGGGAGCTCCTATAATTCACCCCTCCACTTT.

The chain carries TRBV7-3 and TRBJ1-1; D may be TRBD1 (5 bases). The CDR3 length is 13 residues. The V and J ends lost 6 bases and 1 base respectively, with 9 bases between them. CDR1 is SGHTA and CDR2 is FQGTGA in the germline V gene. Here the CDR3 DNA reads TGTGCCAGCAGTCGGGGGTCGAACACTGAAGCTTTCTTT. Translation: CASSRGSNTEAFF. Together with reference TRBV7-3 and TRBJ1-1, the CDR3 gives the full variable domain: GAGVSQTPSNKVTEKGKYVELRCDPISGHTALYWYRQSLGQGPEFLIYFQGTGAADDSGLPNDRFFAVRPEGSVSTLKIQRTERGDSAVYLCASSRGSNTEAFFGQGTRLTVV.

This chain uses TRBV2 with TRBJ1-1; 9 bases match TRBD1. V lost 7 bases, J lost 4 bases, and 10 bases stayed unmatched. The CDR3 length is 15 residues. Per the germline V gene, CDR1 is SNHLY and CDR2 is FYNNEI. CDR3 sequence reads: CASTKRGQGITEAFF. In DNA, the CDR3 is TGTGCCAGCACTAAAAGGGGACAGGGCATCACTGAAGCTTTCTTT.

The chain has TRBV5-1 and TRBJ2-2; the match to TRBD2 covers 10 bases. CDR1 SGHRS and CDR2 YFSETQ come from the germline V gene. This CDR3 is 20 amino acids long. V was clipped by 4 bases and J by 1 base; unmatched bases: 16. The CDR3 region is CASSPRRGLAGERNTGELFF. In DNA, the CDR3 is TGCGCCAGCAGCCCCCGCCGGGGTCTAGCGGGAGAAAGGAACACCGGGGAGCTGTTTTTT.